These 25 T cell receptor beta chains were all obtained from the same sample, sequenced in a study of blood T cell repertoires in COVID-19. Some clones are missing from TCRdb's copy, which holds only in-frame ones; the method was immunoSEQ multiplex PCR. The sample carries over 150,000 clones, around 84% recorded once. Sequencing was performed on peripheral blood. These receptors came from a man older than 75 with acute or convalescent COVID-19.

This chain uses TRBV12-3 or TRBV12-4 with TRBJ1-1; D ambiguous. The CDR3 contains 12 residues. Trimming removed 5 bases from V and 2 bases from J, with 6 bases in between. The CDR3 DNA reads TGTGCCAGCAGTCCCCGTAACACTGAAGCTTTCTTT. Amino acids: CASSPRNTEAFF.

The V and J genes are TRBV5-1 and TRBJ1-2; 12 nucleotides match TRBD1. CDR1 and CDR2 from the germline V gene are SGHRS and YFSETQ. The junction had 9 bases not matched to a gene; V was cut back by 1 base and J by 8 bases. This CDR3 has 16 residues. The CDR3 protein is CASSLSPGQGAGGYTF. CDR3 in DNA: TGCGCCAGCAGCTTGTCGCCGGGACAGGGGGCGGGCGGCTACACCTTC.

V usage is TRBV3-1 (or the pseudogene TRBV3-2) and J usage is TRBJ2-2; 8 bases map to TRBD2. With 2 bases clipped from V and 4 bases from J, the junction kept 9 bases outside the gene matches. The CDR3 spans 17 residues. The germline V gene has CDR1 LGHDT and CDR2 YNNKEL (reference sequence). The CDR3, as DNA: TGTGCCAGCAGCCAATCCCGGGGGGGGCCGGGCACCGGGGAGCTGTTTTTT. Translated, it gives CASSQSRGGPGTGELFF.

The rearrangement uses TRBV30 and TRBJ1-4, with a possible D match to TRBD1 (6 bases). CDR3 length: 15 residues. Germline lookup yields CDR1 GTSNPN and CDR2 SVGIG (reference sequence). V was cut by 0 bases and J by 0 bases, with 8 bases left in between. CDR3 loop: CAWSVQGTTNEKLFF. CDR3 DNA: TGTGCCTGGAGTGTACAGGGTACAACTAATGAAAAACTGTTTTTT.

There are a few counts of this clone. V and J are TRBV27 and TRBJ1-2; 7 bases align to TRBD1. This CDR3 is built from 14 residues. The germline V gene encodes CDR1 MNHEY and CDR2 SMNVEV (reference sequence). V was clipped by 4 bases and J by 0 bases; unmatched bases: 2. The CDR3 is CASSSGQANYGYTF. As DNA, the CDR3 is TGTGCCAGCAGTTCCGGACAGGCTAACTATGGCTACACCTTC.

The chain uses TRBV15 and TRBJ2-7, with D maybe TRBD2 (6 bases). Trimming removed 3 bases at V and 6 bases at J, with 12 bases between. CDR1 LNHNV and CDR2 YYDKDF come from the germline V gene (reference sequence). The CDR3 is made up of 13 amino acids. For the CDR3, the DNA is TGTGCCACCAGCAGGCCGGGAGTCGGCGAGCAGTACTTC. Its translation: CATSRPGVGEQYF.

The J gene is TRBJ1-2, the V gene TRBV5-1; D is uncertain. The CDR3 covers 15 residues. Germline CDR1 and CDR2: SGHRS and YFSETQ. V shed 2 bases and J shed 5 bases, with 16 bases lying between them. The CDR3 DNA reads TGCGCCAGCAGCTTTGAGGCCGGACGGGGTTATGGCTACACCTTC. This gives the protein CASSFEAGRGYGYTF. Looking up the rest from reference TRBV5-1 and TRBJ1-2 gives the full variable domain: KAGVTQTPRYLIKTRGQQVTLSCSPISGHRSVSWYQQTPGQGLQFLFEYFSETQRNKGNFPGRFSGRQFSNSRSEMNVSTLELGDSALYLCASSFEAGRGYGYTFGSGTRLTVV.

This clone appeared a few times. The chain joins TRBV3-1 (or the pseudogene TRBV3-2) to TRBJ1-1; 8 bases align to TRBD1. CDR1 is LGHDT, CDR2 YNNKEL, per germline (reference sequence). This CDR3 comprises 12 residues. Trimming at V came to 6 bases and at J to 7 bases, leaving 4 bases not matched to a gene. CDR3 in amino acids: CASRQGANEAFF. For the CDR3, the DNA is TGTGCCAGCAGGCAGGGGGCCAATGAAGCTTTCTTT.

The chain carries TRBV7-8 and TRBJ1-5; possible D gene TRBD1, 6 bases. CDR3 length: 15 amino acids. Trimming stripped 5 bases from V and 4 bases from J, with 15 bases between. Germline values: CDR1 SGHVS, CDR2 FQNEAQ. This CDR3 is CASSHPDRTNQPQHF. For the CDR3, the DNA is TGTGCCAGCAGCCACCCCGACAGGACAAATCAGCCCCAGCATTTT. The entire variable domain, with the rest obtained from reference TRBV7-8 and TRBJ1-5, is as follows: GAGVSQSPRYKVAKRGQDVALRCDPISGHVSLFWYQQALGQGPEFLTYFQNEAQLDKSGLPSDRFFAERPEGSVSTLKIQRTQQEDSAVYLCASSHPDRTNQPQHFGDGTRLSIL.

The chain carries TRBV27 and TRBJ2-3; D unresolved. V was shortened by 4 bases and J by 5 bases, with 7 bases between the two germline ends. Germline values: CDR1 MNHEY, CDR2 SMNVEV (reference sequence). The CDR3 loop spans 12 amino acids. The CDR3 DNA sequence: TGTGCCAGCAGTTCCTCGGGAGATACGCAGTATTTT. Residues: CASSSSGDTQYF.

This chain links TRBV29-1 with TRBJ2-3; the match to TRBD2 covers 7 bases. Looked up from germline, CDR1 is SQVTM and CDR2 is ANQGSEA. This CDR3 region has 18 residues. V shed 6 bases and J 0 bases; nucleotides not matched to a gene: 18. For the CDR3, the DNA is TGCAGCGTCCAACGGCGGGGGACTCCAATGACTAGCACAGATACGCAGTATTTT. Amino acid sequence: CSVQRRGTPMTSTDTQYF.

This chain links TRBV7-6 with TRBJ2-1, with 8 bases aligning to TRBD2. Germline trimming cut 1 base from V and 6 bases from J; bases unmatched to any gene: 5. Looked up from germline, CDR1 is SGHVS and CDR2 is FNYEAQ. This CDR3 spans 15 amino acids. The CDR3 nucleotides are TGTGCCAGCAGCTTAGTTGCGGGGGGCGGCAATGAGCAGTTCTTC. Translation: CASSLVAGGGNEQFF.

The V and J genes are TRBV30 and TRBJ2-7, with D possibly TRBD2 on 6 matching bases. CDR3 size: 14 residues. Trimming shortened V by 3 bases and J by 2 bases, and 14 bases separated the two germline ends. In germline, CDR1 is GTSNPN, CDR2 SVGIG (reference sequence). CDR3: CAWRGGTATYEQYF. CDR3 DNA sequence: TGTGCCTGGAGGGGCGGGACTGCAACCTACGAGCAGTACTTC.

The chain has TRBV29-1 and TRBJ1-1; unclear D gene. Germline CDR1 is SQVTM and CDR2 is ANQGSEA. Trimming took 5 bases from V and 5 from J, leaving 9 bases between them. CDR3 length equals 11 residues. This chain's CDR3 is CSVSTRTEAFF. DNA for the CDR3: TGCAGCGTTTCAACGAGGACTGAAGCTTTCTTT.

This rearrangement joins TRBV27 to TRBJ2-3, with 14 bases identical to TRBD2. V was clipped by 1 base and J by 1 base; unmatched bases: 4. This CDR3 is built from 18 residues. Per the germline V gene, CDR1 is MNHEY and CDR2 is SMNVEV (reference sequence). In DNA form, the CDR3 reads TGTGCCAGCAGTTTATTGGGACTAGCGGGGGCCCGCACAGATACGCAGTATTTT. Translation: CASSLLGLAGARTDTQYF.

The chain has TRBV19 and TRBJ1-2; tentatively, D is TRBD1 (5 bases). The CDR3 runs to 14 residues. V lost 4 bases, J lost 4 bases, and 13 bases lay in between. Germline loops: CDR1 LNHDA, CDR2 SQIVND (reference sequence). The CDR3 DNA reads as TGTGCCAGTAGTAGGCAAGGGACTTTCTATGGCTACACCTTC. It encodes CASSRQGTFYGYTF. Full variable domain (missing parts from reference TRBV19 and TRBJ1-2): DGGITQSPKYLFRKEGQNVTLSCEQNLNHDAMYWYRQDPGQGLRLIYYSQIVNDFQKGDIAEGYSVSREKKESFPLTVTSAQKNPTAFYLCASSRQGTFYGYTFGSGTRLTVV.

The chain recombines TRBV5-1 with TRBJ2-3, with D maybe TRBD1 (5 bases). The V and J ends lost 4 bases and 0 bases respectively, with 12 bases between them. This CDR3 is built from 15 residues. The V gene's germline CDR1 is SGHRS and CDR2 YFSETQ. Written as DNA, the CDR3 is TGCGCCAGCAGCCAAACAGGTTCTAGCACAGATACGCAGTATTTT. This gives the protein CASSQTGSSTDTQYF.

The chain's CDR3 is CASSQDFTRGPLYGYTF. As DNA, the CDR3 is TGCGCCAGCAGCCAAGACTTCACGAGGGGGCCTCTCTATGGCTACACCTTC. The rearrangement links TRBV4-3 to TRBJ1-2, with 7 bases fitting TRBD1. Germline assignment: CDR1 LGHNA and CDR2 YSLEER. V trimming: 0 bases; J trimming: 4 bases; junction bases outside the gene matches: 11. There are 17 residues in the CDR3.

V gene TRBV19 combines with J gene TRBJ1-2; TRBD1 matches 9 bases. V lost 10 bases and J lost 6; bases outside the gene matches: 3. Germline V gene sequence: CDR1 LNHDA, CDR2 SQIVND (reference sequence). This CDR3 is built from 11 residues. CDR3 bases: TGTGCCACTAGGACAGGGGATGGCTACACCTTC. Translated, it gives CATRTGDGYTF.

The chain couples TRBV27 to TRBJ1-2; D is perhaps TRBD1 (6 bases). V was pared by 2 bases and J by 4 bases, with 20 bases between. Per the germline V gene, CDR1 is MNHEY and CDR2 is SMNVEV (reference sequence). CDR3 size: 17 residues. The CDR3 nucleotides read TGTGCCAGCAGTTTAACCCCCCACAGGGCTGCGAGCTATGGCTACACCTTC. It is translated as CASSLTPHRAASYGYTF.

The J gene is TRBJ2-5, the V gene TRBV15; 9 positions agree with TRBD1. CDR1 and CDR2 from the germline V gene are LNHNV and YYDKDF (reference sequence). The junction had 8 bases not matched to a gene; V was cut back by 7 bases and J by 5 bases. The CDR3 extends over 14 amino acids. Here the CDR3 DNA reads TGTGCCACCACCCGGACAGGGGATTGGGAGACCCAGTACTTC. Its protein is CATTRTGDWETQYF.

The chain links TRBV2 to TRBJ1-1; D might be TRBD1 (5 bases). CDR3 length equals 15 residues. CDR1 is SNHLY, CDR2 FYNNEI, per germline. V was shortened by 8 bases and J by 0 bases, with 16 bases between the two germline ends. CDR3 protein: CASGRLGGVNTEAFF. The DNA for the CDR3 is TGTGCCAGCGGACGATTGGGAGGGGTGAACACTGAAGCTTTCTTT.

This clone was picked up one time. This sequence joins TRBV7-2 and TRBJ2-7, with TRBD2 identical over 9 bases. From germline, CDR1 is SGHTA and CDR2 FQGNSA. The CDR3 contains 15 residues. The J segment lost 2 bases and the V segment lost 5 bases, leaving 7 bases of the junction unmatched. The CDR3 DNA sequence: TGTGCCAGCAGCGCCCAGGCGGGGGGGGCCTACGAGCAGTACTTC. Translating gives CASSAQAGGAYEQYF.

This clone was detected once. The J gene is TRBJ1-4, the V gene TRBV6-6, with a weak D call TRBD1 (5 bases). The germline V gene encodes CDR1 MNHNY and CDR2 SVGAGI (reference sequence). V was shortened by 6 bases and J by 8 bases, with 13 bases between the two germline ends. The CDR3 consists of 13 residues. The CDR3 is CASSNEGREKLFF. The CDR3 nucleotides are TGTGCCAGCAGCAATGAGGGGAGGGAAAAACTGTTTTTT.

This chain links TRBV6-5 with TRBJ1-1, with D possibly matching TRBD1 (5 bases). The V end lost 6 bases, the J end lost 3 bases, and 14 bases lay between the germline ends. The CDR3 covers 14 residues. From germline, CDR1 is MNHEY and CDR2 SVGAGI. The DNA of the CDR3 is TGTGCCAGCAGAACAAGGGGCTATTACACTGAAGCTTTCTTT. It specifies CASRTRGYYTEAFF.